The 30 T cell receptor beta chains listed next were all sequenced from one sample in a study of early stage breast cancer tumors (dated by TCRdb to between 2016 and 2019). Library creation used the immunoSEQ multiplex PCR assay. Held by TCRdb, this immuneACCESS table contains in-frame sequences only and omits some clones. Under half of the omission traces to an unresolved V gene where checked; the cause of the rest is unknown. The sample table records some 30,000 clones; 84% of these occur just once. Clones ranked in the top ten supply less than 9.5% of the sample. What was sequenced was blood. These TCRs come from a person between 50 and 60 years old with breast cancer.

For this clone: One end of the junction varies from germline; a read error may be responsible. The chain is built from TRBV10-3 and TRBJ2-1, with 7 bases aligning to TRBD2. The CDR3 spans 14 residues. Germline loops: CDR1 ENHRY, CDR2 SYGVKD. The CDR3 spells CVIRRDYQYNEQFF. Here the CDR3 DNA reads TGTGTCATCCGTCGGGACTACCAATACAATGAGCAGTTCTTC.

The V call is TRBV9, the J call TRBJ1-3; D might be TRBD1 (6 bases). CDR3 size: 15 residues. V gave up 4 bases and J gave up 3 bases, with 14 bases separating them. Germline values: CDR1 SGDLS, CDR2 YYNGEE. The CDR3 is CASSPNTGNGNTIYF. In nucleotides, the CDR3 is TGTGCCAGCAGCCCTAACACAGGGAATGGAAACACCATATATTTT.

The CDR3 region is CASSKGAGVFDEQFF. The DNA of the CDR3 is TGCGCCAGCAGTAAGGGAGCGGGAGTTTTTGATGAGCAGTTCTTC. The chain employs TRBV10-2 and TRBJ2-1, with TRBD2 matching over 8 bases. The germline CDR1 and CDR2 sequences are WSHSY and SAAADI. This CDR3 has 15 amino acids. With V trimmed by 5 bases and J by 8 bases, 11 bases remained unmatched.

In its sample, this clone was seen a few times. The chain is built from TRBV10-3 and TRBJ1-1, with TRBD1 matching over 9 bases. The germline V gene encodes CDR1 ENHRY and CDR2 SYGVKD. The trim removed 5 bases at V and 4 bases at J, leaving 2 bases unmatched. The CDR3 runs 13 residues. CDR3 nucleotides: TGTGCCATCAGTCAGACAGGGGGCACTGAAGCTTTCTTT. Translated: CAISQTGGTEAFF.

The CDR3, as DNA: TGTGCCAGCAGCTCACCGACTAGCGGGAGGGCCTCATCCTACAATGAGCAGTTCTTC. Encoded protein: CASSSPTSGRASSYNEQFF. The gene calls are TRBV7-2 and TRBJ2-1; 14 nucleotides align to TRBD2. CDR1 is SGHTA, CDR2 FQGNSA, per germline. The CDR3 has 19 residues. V shed 4 bases, J shed 1 base, and the junction held 9 bases outside the gene matches.

V gene TRBV2 combines with J gene TRBJ2-6; a weak D match, TRBD1 (5 bases). V lost 4 bases to trimming and J lost 1 base, with 8 bases between them. The CDR3 is 15 amino acids. CDR1 is SNHLY, CDR2 FYNNEI, per germline. CDR3 in amino acids: CASSAGQSGANVLTF. In DNA form, the CDR3 reads TGTGCCAGCAGTGCTGGACAATCTGGGGCCAACGTCCTGACTTTC.

The chain is built from TRBV18 and TRBJ2-1; 7 nucleotides line up with TRBD1. After removal of 3 bases from V and 3 bases from J, the junction contained 2 bases not matched to a gene. The germline V gene encodes CDR1 KGHSH and CDR2 LQKENI. The CDR3 has 14 residues. The CDR3 coding sequence is TGTGCCAGCTCACCGACAGGGAACTACAATGAGCAGTTCTTC. Its translation: CASSPTGNYNEQFF. The full variable domain, its missing parts supplied by reference TRBV18 and TRBJ2-1, is NAGVMQNPRHLVRRRGQEARLRCSPMKGHSHVYWYRQLPEEGLKFMVYLQKENIIDESGMPKERFSAEFPKEGPSILRIQQVVRGDSAAYFCASSPTGNYNEQFFGPGTRLTVL.

This chain connects TRBV5-6 to TRBJ2-5; no reliable D call. Germline V gene data show CDR1 as SGHDT and CDR2 as YYEEEE. The CDR3 is 14 amino acids. Deletions cut 0 bases from V and 2 bases from J, with 8 bases between. CDR3 nucleotide sequence: TGTGCCAGCAGCTTGGTTGCCAGACAAGAGACCCAGTACTTC. Translation gives CASSLVARQETQYF.

The CDR3 protein is CASSLARSTGFNSPLHF. The CDR3 DNA follows: TGCGCCAGCAGCTTGGCCAGGTCGACAGGTTTCAATTCACCCCTCCACTTT. V gene TRBV5-1 combines with J gene TRBJ1-6; weak D call: TRBD1 (6 bases). The CDR3 length is 17 residues. The germline V gene encodes CDR1 SGHRS and CDR2 YFSETQ. V lost 0 bases to trimming and J lost 7 bases, with 17 bases between them. Drawing the rest from reference TRBV5-1 and TRBJ1-6, the complete variable domain is KAGVTQTPRYLIKTRGQQVTLSCSPISGHRSVSWYQQTPGQGLQFLFEYFSETQRNKGNFPGRFSGRQFSNSRSEMNVSTLELGDSALYLCASSLARSTGFNSPLHFGNGTRLTVT.

The V gene is TRBV20-1, the J gene TRBJ2-5, with D uncertain. V was clipped by 0 bases and J by 5 bases, with 1 base between them. CDR1 is DFQATT, CDR2 SNEGSKA, per germline (reference sequence). This CDR3 spans 10 amino acids. DNA for the CDR3: TGCAGTGCTAGAGATGAGACCCAGTACTTC. It encodes CSARDETQYF.

The rearrangement joins TRBV10-2 to TRBJ2-7; 7 nucleotides line up with TRBD1. The CDR3 has 15 residues. J gave up 2 bases and V 8 bases, and 12 bases lay outside the gene matches. Germline assignment: CDR1 WSHSY and CDR2 SAAADI. This CDR3 is CASERTSQGAYEQYF. The CDR3 coding sequence is TGCGCCAGCGAAAGGACATCTCAGGGGGCCTACGAGCAGTACTTC.

The rearrangement uses TRBV7-9 and TRBJ2-3; D might be TRBD1 (6 bases). The CDR3 totals 12 residues. V was trimmed by 2 bases and J by 6 bases, leaving 6 bases between them. Per germline, CDR1 SEHNR and CDR2 FQNEAQ (reference sequence). The CDR3 nucleotides are TGTGCCAGCAGCTTAACAGGGGATACGCAGTATTTT. This sequence encodes CASSLTGDTQYF. Combining the CDR3 with reference TRBV7-9 and TRBJ2-3 gives the whole variable domain DTGVSQNPRHKITKRGQNVTFRCDPISEHNRLYWYRQTLGQGPEFLTYFQNEAQLEKSRLLSDRFSAERPKGSFSTLEIQRTEQGDSAMYLCASSLTGDTQYFGPGTRLTVL.

This chain links TRBV11-2 with TRBJ2-7; tentatively, D is TRBD1 or TRBD2 (6 bases each). Germline-derived CDR1 and CDR2 are SGHAT and FQNNGV. Trimming removed 0 bases from V and 7 bases from J, with 13 bases in between. The CDR3 consists of 14 residues. CDR3 sequence reads: CASSLDRGGREQYF. CDR3 sequence (DNA): TGTGCCAGCAGCTTAGACAGGGGAGGTAGGGAGCAGTACTTC.

A few counts support this clone. The rearrangement joins TRBV15 to TRBJ1-1; D not certain. Trimming took off 3 bases at V and 0 bases at J, with 8 bases between the two ends. CDR1 and CDR2 (germline): LNHNV, YYDKDF (reference sequence). This CDR3 is built from 14 residues. CDR3 residues: CATSSPFMNTEAFF. CDR3 in DNA: TGTGCCACCAGCAGTCCATTCATGAACACTGAAGCTTTCTTT.

The V gene is TRBV29-1, the J gene TRBJ1-1; weak D call: TRBD1 (6 bases). V was clipped by 6 bases and J by 7 bases, with 12 bases between them. The CDR3 covers 11 residues. Germline V lookup: CDR1 SQVTM, CDR2 ANQGSEA. The CDR3 DNA sequence: TGCAGCGTCGCGACAGGCCATGAAGCTTTCTTT. This sequence encodes CSVATGHEAFF.

The chain uses TRBV5-6 and TRBJ2-7; no clear D gene. The CDR3 has 12 residues. Germline-derived CDR1 and CDR2 are SGHDT and YYEEEE. Trimming shortened V by 2 bases and J by 6 bases, and 9 bases separated the two germline ends. Here the CDR3 DNA reads TGTGCCAGCAGCTTTCGTGTGTCCGAGCAGTACTTC. It is translated as CASSFRVSEQYF.

V is TRBV5-1 and J is TRBJ1-2; D unresolved. The CDR3 is made up of 12 amino acids. The germline V gene has CDR1 SGHRS and CDR2 YFSETQ. V was shortened by 4 bases and J by 5 bases, with 9 bases between the two germline ends. DNA of the CDR3: TGCGCCAGCAGCCCGGATACGTATGGCTACACCTTC. Translating it yields CASSPDTYGYTF.

J is TRBJ2-3 and V is TRBV11-2, with no clear D. The CDR3 length is 16 residues. The V end was cut by 0 bases, the J end by 2 bases, with 12 bases between. In germline, CDR1 is SGHAT, CDR2 FQNNGV. The CDR3 region is CASSLDRLGFTDTQYF. In nucleotides, the CDR3 is TGTGCCAGCAGCTTAGATAGGCTAGGTTTCACAGATACGCAGTATTTT. The full variable domain, in which reference TRBV11-2 and TRBJ2-3 provide the parts outside the CDR3, is EAGVAQSPRYKIIEKRQSVAFWCNPISGHATLYWYQQILGQGPKLLIQFQNNGVVDDSQLPKDRFSAERLKGVDSTLKIQPAKLEDSAVYLCASSLDRLGFTDTQYFGPGTRLTVL.

The CDR3 loop is CASSEDLYNEQFF. The CDR3 DNA sequence: TGTGCCAGCAGTGAAGATCTCTACAATGAGCAGTTCTTC. The genes are TRBV2 and TRBJ2-1; D not resolved. CDR1 SNHLY and CDR2 FYNNEI come from the germline V gene. This CDR3 comprises 13 residues. V lost 1 base and J lost 3, with 4 bases in between.

This sequence joins TRBV2 and TRBJ2-7; TRBD2 matches at 7 bases. The trim removed 7 bases at V and 1 base at J, leaving 4 bases unmatched. Germline V lookup: CDR1 SNHLY, CDR2 FYNNEI. This CDR3 contains 13 residues. CDR3 amino acids: CASKKRDSYEQYF. DNA for the CDR3: TGTGCCAGCAAGAAGCGGGATTCCTACGAGCAGTACTTC.

The chain carries TRBV5-6 and TRBJ2-3; the D is unclear. The germline V gene has CDR1 SGHDT and CDR2 YYEEEE. The CDR3 totals 13 residues. V was trimmed by 0 bases and J by 1 base, leaving 3 bases between them. The DNA of the CDR3 is TGTGCCAGCAGCTTGGGCGGCACAGATACGCAGTATTTT. Protein sequence: CASSLGGTDTQYF.

This clone was seen a single time. V usage is TRBV5-4 and J usage is TRBJ2-6; no clear D gene. The CDR3 spans 15 residues. Between the trimmed V and J ends, which lost 9 bases and 1 base, there was a span of 14 bases. Germline CDR1 SGHNT, CDR2 YYREEE (reference sequence). The DNA of the CDR3 is TGTGCCATCACCTCCCCCGGATCTGGGGCCAACGTCCTGACTTTC. Its protein is CAITSPGSGANVLTF. Looking up the rest from reference TRBV5-4 and TRBJ2-6 gives the full variable domain: ETGVTQSPTHLIKTRGQQVTLRCSSQSGHNTVSWYQQALGQGPQFIFQYYREEENGRGNFPPRFSGLQFPNYSSELNVNALELDDSALYLCAITSPGSGANVLTFGAGSRLTVL.

This clone was found once. The chain employs TRBV30 and TRBJ2-7; D is perhaps TRBD2 (5 bases). The germline V gene has CDR1 GTSNPN and CDR2 SVGIG (reference sequence). The CDR3 covers 12 residues. V dropped 3 bases and J dropped 4 bases, with 10 bases sitting between them. The CDR3 is CAWRVAGYEQYF. As DNA, the CDR3 is TGTGCCTGGAGGGTCGCGGGTTACGAGCAGTACTTC.

The gene calls are TRBV6-4 and TRBJ2-6, with 7 bases matching TRBD1. V dropped 4 bases and J dropped 3; count of bases not matched to a gene: 0. CDR3 length: 14 residues. The germline V gene encodes CDR1 MRHNA and CDR2 SNTAGT. CDR3 in amino acids: CASSGTGGANVLTF. As DNA, the CDR3 is TGTGCCAGCAGTGGGACAGGTGGGGCCAACGTCCTGACTTTC.

This clone was seen only once. This chain uses TRBV9 with TRBJ2-7; maybe TRBD1 (8 bases). The CDR3 totals 15 residues. Trimming cost V 3 bases and J 6 bases, with 19 bases left between them. Germline V gene sequence: CDR1 SGDLS, CDR2 YYNGEE. The CDR3 DNA sequence: TGTGCCAGCAGCGCACAACCGGACAGGGAGGGCGAGCAGTACTTC. Protein: CASSAQPDREGEQYF.

This clone has only one observation. The gene calls are TRBV18 and TRBJ1-2, with unresolved D. V was trimmed by 6 bases and J by 4 bases, leaving 12 bases between them. There are 13 residues in the CDR3. Germline CDR1 is KGHSH and CDR2 is LQKENI. The CDR3 region is CASSGVSPYGYTF. In DNA form, the CDR3 reads TGTGCCAGCTCGGGAGTCAGCCCCTATGGCTACACCTTC.

V is TRBV28 and J is TRBJ2-7; no reliable D call. CDR3 length: 11 residues. The V gene lost 5 bases and the J gene lost 5 bases, with 7 bases spanning the gap. CDR1 and CDR2 from the germline V gene are MDHEN and SYDVKM. CDR3 bases: TGTGCCAGCAGTCCTAGGAACGAGCAGTACTTC. Residues: CASSPRNEQYF.

The CDR3 here is CASSLVWGRNNEQFF. Here the CDR3 DNA reads TGTGCCAGCAGCTTAGTTTGGGGCAGGAACAATGAGCAGTTCTTC. The chain links TRBV7-9 to TRBJ2-1; perhaps TRBD1 as D (5 bases). Germline V lookup: CDR1 SEHNR, CDR2 FQNEAQ (reference sequence). The CDR3 has 15 amino acids. V lost 1 base, J lost 5 bases, and 12 bases lay in between. Full variable domain (rest looked up from reference TRBV7-9 and TRBJ2-1): DTGVSQNPRHKITKRGQNVTFRCDPISEHNRLYWYRQTLGQGPEFLTYFQNEAQLEKSRLLSDRFSAERPKGSFSTLEIQRTEQGDSAMYLCASSLVWGRNNEQFFGPGTRLTVL.

This clone was counted a few times. The chain carries TRBV5-4 and TRBJ2-7; D remains ambiguous. The germline V and J ends were trimmed by 0 bases and 4 bases, with 14 bases remaining between them. The CDR3 length is 15 residues. The germline CDR1 and CDR2 sequences are SGHNT and YYREEE (reference sequence). The CDR3: CASSLDVSPRYEQYF. As DNA, the CDR3 is TGTGCCAGCAGCTTGGATGTCAGCCCACGTTACGAGCAGTACTTC.

This chain links TRBV7-9 with TRBJ1-2; TRBD1 matches at 9 bases. The germline V gene has CDR1 SEHNR and CDR2 FQNEAQ (reference sequence). The CDR3 spans 15 residues. V lost 5 bases and J lost 2; bases outside the gene matches: 6. The CDR3 region has the DNA TGTGCCAGCAGCACGGGACAGGGAACGAACTATGGCTACACCTTC. This codes for CASSTGQGTNYGYTF. The whole variable domain, remainder taken from reference TRBV7-9 and TRBJ1-2, is DTGVSQNPRHKITKRGQNVTFRCDPISEHNRLYWYRQTLGQGPEFLTYFQNEAQLEKSRLLSDRFSAERPKGSFSTLEIQRTEQGDSAMYLCASSTGQGTNYGYTFGSGTRLTVV.